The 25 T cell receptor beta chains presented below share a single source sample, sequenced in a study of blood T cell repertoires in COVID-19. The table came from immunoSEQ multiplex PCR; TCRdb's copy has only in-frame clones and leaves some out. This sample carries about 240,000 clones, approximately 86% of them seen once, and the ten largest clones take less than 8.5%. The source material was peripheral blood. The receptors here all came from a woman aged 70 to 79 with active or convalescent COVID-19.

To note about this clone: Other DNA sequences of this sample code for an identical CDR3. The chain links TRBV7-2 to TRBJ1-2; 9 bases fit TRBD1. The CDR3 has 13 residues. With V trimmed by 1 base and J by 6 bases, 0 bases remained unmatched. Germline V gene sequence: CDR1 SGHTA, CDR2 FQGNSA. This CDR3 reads CASSLGTGDGYTF. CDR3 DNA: TGTGCCAGCAGCTTAGGGACAGGGGATGGCTACACCTTC.

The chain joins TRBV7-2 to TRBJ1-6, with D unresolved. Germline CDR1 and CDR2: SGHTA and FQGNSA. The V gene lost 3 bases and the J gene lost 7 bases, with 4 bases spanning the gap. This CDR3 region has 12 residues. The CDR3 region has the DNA TGTGCCAGCAGCTTCCCAAATTCACCCCTCCACTTT. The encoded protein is CASSFPNSPLHF.

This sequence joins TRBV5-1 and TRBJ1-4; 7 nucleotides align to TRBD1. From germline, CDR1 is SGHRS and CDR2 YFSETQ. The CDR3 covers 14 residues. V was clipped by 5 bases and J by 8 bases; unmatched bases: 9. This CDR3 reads CASRTGTDGEKLFF. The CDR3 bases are TGCGCCAGCAGGACAGGGACTGACGGCGAAAAACTGTTTTTT. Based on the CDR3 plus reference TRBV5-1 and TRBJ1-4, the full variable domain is KAGVTQTPRYLIKTRGQQVTLSCSPISGHRSVSWYQQTPGQGLQFLFEYFSETQRNKGNFPGRFSGRQFSNSRSEMNVSTLELGDSALYLCASRTGTDGEKLFFGSGTQLSVL.

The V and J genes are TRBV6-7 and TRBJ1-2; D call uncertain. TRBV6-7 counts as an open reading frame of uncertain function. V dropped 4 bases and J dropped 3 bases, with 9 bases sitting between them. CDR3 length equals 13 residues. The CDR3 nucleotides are TGTGCCAGCAGTTCGGAGCTAGACTATGGCTACACCTTC. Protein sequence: CASSSELDYGYTF.

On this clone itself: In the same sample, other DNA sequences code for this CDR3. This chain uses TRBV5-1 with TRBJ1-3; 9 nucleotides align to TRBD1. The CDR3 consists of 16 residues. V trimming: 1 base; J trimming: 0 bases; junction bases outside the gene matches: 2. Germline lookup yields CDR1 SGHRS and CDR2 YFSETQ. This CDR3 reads CASSLTGGSSGNTIYF. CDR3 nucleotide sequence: TGCGCCAGCAGCTTGACAGGGGGCAGCTCTGGAAACACCATATATTTT. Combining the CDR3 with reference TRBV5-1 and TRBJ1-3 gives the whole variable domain KAGVTQTPRYLIKTRGQQVTLSCSPISGHRSVSWYQQTPGQGLQFLFEYFSETQRNKGNFPGRFSGRQFSNSRSEMNVSTLELGDSALYLCASSLTGGSSGNTIYFGEGSWLTVV.

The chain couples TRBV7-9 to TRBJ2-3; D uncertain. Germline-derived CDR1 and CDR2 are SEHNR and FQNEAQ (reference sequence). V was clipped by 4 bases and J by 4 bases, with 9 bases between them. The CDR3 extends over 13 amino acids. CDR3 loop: CASSSPGADTQYF. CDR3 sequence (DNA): TGTGCCAGCAGCTCCCCGGGTGCAGATACGCAGTATTTT. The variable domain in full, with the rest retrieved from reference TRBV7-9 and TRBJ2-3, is DTGVSQNPRHKITKRGQNVTFRCDPISEHNRLYWYRQTLGQGPEFLTYFQNEAQLEKSRLLSDRFSAERPKGSFSTLEIQRTEQGDSAMYLCASSSPGADTQYFGPGTRLTVL.

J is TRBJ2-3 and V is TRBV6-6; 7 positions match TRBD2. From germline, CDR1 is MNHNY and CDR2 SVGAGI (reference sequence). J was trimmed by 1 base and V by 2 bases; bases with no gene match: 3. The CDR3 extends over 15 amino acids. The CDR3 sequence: CASSYRLAGTDTQYF. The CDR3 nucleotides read TGTGCCAGCAGTTACCGACTAGCAGGCACAGATACGCAGTATTTT.

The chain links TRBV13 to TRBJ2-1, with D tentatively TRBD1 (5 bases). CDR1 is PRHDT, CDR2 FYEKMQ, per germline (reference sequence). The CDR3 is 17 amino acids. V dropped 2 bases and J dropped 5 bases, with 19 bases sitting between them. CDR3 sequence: CASSLHRSDNINNEQFF. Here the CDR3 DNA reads TGTGCCAGCAGCTTACACAGGTCGGACAATATCAACAATGAGCAGTTCTTC.

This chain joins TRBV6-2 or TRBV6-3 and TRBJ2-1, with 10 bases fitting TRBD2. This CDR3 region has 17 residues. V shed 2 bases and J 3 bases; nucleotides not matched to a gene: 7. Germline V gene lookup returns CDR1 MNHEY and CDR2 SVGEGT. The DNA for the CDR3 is TGTGCCAGCAGTTACCCCTCCCTAGCGGGGGTCTACAATGAGCAGTTCTTC. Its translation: CASSYPSLAGVYNEQFF.

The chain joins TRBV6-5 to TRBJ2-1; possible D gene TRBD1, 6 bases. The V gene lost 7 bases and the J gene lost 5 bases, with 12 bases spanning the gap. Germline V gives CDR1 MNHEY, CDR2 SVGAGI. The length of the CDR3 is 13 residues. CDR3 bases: TGTGCCAGCAATAGGGACACTCACAATGAGCAGTTCTTC. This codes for CASNRDTHNEQFF.

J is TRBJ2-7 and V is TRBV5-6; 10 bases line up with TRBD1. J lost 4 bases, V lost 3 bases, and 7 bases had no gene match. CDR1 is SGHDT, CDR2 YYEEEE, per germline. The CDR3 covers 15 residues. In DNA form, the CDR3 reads TGTGCCAGCAGCTACCGGGACAGGGGTCCTTACGAGCAGTACTTC. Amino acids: CASSYRDRGPYEQYF.

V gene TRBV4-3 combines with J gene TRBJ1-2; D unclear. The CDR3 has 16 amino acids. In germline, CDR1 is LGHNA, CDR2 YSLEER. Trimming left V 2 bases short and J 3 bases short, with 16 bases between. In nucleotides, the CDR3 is TGCGCCAGCAGCCAAAGTGCCGGAAGGGAGGACTATGGCTACACCTTC. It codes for CASSQSAGREDYGYTF.

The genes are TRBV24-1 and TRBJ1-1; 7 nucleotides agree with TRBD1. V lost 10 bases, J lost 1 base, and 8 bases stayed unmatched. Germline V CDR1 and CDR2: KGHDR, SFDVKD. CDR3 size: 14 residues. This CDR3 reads CATAPRTGNTEAFF. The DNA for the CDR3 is TGTGCCACAGCCCCTAGGACAGGGAACACTGAAGCTTTCTTT.

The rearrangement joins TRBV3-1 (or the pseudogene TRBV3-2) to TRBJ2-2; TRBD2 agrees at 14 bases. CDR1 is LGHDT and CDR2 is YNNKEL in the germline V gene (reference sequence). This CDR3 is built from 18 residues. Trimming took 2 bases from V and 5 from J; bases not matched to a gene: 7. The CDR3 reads CASSQYGTSGGRTGELFF. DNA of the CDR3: TGTGCCAGCAGCCAATACGGGACTAGCGGGGGTAGAACCGGGGAGCTGTTTTTT.

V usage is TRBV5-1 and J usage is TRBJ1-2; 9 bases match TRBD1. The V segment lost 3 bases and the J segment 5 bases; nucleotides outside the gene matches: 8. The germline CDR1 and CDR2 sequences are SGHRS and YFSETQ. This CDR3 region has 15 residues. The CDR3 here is CASSSPGQGGYGYTF. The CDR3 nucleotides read TGCGCCAGCAGCTCGCCGGGACAGGGAGGGTATGGCTACACCTTC.

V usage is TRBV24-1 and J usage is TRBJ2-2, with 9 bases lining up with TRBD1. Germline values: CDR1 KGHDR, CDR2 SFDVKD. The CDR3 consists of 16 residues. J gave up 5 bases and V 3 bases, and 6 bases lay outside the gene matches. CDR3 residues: CATSDPGTGTTGELFF. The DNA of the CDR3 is TGTGCCACCAGTGATCCCGGGACAGGGACGACCGGGGAGCTGTTTTTT.

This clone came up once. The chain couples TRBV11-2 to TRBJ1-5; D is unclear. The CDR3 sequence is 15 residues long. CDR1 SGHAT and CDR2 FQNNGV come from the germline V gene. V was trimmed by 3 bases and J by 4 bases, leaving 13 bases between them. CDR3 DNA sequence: TGTGCCAGCAGCTTGGCCGGGGATAGGAATCAGCCCCAGCATTTT. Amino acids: CASSLAGDRNQPQHF.

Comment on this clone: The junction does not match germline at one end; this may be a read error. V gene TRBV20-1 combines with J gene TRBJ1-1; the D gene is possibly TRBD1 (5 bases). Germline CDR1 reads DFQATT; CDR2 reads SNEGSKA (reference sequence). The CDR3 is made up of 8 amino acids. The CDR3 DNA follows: TGCAGTGCTAGAGCTCAGGGCTTT. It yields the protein CSARAQGF.

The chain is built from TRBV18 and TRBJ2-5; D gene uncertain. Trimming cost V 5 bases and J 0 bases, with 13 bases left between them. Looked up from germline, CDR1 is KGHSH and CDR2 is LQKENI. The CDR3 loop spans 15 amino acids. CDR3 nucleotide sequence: TGTGCCAGCTCATCCGCGACAACGTACCAAGAGACCCAGTACTTC. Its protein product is CASSSATTYQETQYF.

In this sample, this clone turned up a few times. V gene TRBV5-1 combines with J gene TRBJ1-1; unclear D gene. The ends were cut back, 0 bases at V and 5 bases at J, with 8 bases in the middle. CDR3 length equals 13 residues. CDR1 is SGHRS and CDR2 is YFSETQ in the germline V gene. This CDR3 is CASSLGGRTEAFF. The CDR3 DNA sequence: TGCGCCAGCAGCTTGGGTGGGAGGACTGAAGCTTTCTTT.

CDR3 nucleotides: TGCAGCGTGGAGGGGCACCAAACTTCCTACGAGCAGTACTTC. Translating it yields CSVEGHQTSYEQYF. This chain uses TRBV29-1 with TRBJ2-7, with a tentative D call TRBD2 (6 bases). The CDR3 sequence is 14 residues long. Germline-derived CDR1 and CDR2 are SQVTM and ANQGSEA. V was trimmed by 6 bases and J by 1 base, leaving 16 bases between them.

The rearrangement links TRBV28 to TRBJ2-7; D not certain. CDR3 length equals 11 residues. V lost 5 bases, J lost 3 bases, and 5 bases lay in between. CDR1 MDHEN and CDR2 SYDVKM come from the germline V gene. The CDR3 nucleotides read TGTGCCAGCAGTGGCAGCTACGAGCAGTACTTC. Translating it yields CASSGSYEQYF.

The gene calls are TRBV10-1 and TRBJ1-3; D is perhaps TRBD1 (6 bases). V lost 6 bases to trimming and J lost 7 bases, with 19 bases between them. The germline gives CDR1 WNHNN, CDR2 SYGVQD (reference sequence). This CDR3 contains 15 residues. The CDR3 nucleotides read TGCGCCAGCAGGCGGCGACAGGAGGCTCGGAACACCATATATTTT. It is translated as CASRRRQEARNTIYF.

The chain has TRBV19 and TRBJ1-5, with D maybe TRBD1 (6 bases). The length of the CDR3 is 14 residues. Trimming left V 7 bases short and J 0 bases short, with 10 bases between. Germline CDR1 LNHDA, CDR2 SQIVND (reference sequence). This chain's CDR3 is CASIQGNSNQPQHF. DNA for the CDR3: TGTGCCAGTATTCAGGGGAATAGCAATCAGCCCCAGCATTTT.

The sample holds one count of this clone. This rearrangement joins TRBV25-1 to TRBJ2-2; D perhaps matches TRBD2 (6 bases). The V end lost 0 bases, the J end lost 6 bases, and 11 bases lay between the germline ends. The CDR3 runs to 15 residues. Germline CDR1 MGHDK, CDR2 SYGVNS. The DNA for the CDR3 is TGTGCCAGCAGTGAATATGGCAGGAGGGCCGGGGAGCTGTTTTTT. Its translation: CASSEYGRRAGELFF.